This T cell receptor (beta chain) was found in a study of T-cell reconstitution after alpha-beta-depleted transplantation in children. The V and J ends lost 7 bases and 0 bases respectively, with 10 bases between them. Germline V gives CDR1 DFQATT, CDR2 SNEGSKA (reference sequence). The CDR3 length is 14 residues. Worth noting for this clonotype: Its antigen is still unknown.

Using unique molecular identifiers, the investigators prepared the TCRbeta library. TCRdb processed the PCR reads anew with MiXCR; each CDR3 protein has one entry. Of about 130,000 distinct CDR3 sequences detected, about 9.5% appear once; the ten largest clones hold less than 25%. Study-level points and caveats: The origin of high day-60 TCRbeta diversity in some patients lay in surviving recipient T cells and thymic progenitors. Most T-cell counts and diversity one year after the transplant came from T cells that were newly produced. Approximately two months post-transplant, alpha-beta T cells reportedly originated from several hundred expanded graft clones.

The source is a girl under three years old who had a stem cell transplant for combined immunodeficiency, so the T cells may come from the graft donor. The chain carries TRBV20-1 and TRBJ2-6; D call uncertain. Here the sequenced sample was PBMCs, mostly from graft donor cells, taken 180 days after TCRalphabeta/CD19-depleted stem cell transplant. This chain's CDR3 is CSVSGPSGANVLTF. In nucleotides, the CDR3 is TGCAGTGTTTCAGGACCCTCTGGGGCCAACGTCCTGACTTTC.